The next 4 T cell receptor beta chains were all read from a single sample in a study of T cell clonality in common variable immunodeficiency (dated by TCRdb to the mid-2010s). Library preparation was by the immunoSEQ multiplex PCR assay. Here the immuneACCESS table is served through TCRdb, limited to in-frame sequences with V and J called. Missing clones are a known gap in these copies; in checked studies unresolved V genes cover under half, and the rest lacks a known reason. This sample contains around 55,000 clones, none of which is a singleton. The top ten constitute 0.83% of the sample. The sample was peripheral blood mononuclear cells. These TCRs come from a person aged 18-69 years in good health.

This clone was picked up many times. Read data end 3 residues before the CDR3 end; the end is taken from the germline J gene. The gene calls are TRBV30 and TRBJ2-7; 8 bases match TRBD1. V dropped 5 bases and J dropped 2; count of bases not matched to a gene: 2. This CDR3 is 12 amino acids long. Germline loops: CDR1 GTSNPN, CDR2 SVGIG (reference sequence). CDR3 DNA (partial): TGTGCCTGGGGACAGGGTCCCTACGAG. Protein: CAWGQGPYE. The CDR3 reads in full as CAWGQGPYEQYF. Together with reference TRBV30 and TRBJ2-7, the CDR3 gives the full variable domain: SQTIHQWPATLVQPVGSPLSLECTVEGTSNPNLYWYRQAAGRGLQLLFYSVGIGQISSEVPQNLSASRPQDRQFILSSKKLLLSDSGFYLCAWGQGPYEQYFGPGTRLTVT.

This clone has a count of ten or more. The missing CDR3 end, 3 residues past where the read stops, is filled in from the germline J gene. The chain has TRBV10-1 and TRBJ2-4; 7 bases map to TRBD1. The CDR3 is 19 residues long. The V and J ends lost 0 bases and 3 bases, in that order; junction bases with no gene match: 14. Per germline, CDR1 WNHNN and CDR2 SYGVQD (reference sequence). The CDR3 loop is CASSESIGEQGSSKNIQYF. CDR3 DNA, as far as it was read: TGCGCCAGCAGTGAGTCGATCGGCGAACAGGGGTCCAGCAAAAACATT.

This clone was seen many times. The DNA ends 3 residues before the CDR3 does, and the rest of the CDR3 is filled in from the germline J gene. V is TRBV6-2 or TRBV6-3 and J is TRBJ2-5; a possible D gene is TRBD2 (6 bases). Looked up from germline, CDR1 is MNHEY and CDR2 is SVGEGT. Between the trimmed V and J ends, which lost 4 bases and 4 bases, there was a span of 19 bases. This CDR3 spans 16 amino acids. CDR3 DNA (partial): TGTGCCAGCAGTTCGGCGCTATCGGGGGAAAGAGAGACC. It encodes CASSSALSGERET. The CDR3 in its entirety is CASSSALSGERETQYF.

This clone showed up many times. Read coverage stops 3 residues before the CDR3 terminus; the germline J gene supplies the remainder. The rearrangement joins TRBV10-3 to TRBJ1-2; the D gene is possibly TRBD1 (6 bases). V shed 8 bases and J shed 6 bases, with 13 bases lying between them. The CDR3 is made up of 12 amino acids. Germline values: CDR1 ENHRY, CDR2 SYGVKD. The sequenced part of the CDR3 DNA is TGTGCCATCCTTACAGGGAACAATGGC. This codes for CAILTGNNG. The complete CDR3 reads CAILTGNNGYTF.